This T cell receptor beta chain derives from a study of blood T cell repertoires in COVID-19. The germline V and J ends were trimmed by 5 bases and 3 bases, with 15 bases remaining between them. This CDR3 has 15 amino acids. CDR1 is LNHDA, CDR2 SQIVND, per germline (reference sequence). TCRdb keeps only in-frame clones here, not all; method: immunoSEQ multiplex PCR. The sample holds roughly 42,000 clones, around 85% seen once. This TCR came from a human donor in a cohort sampled during active COVID-19. This chain joins TRBV19 and TRBJ2-3; D may be TRBD2 (6 bases). The sample was peripheral blood. Here the CDR3 reads CASSPRARGTDTQYF. The CDR3 region has the DNA TGTGCCAGTAGTCCCCGTGCTCGGGGGACAGATACGCAGTATTTT.